What follows is one T cell receptor (beta chain) and its context. Original data processing: Cell counts per sample came from amplifying reference gene primers. Some clones are missing from TCRdb's copy, which holds only in-frame ones; the method was immunoSEQ multiplex PCR. V and J calls plus clone size are reproduced from that table; the DNA served to infer D and trimming. Among 200,000 to 300,000 clones listed, approximately 90% were seen once. Membership in each cohort depended on participant-reported clinical history. V was cut by 10 bases and J by 5 bases, with 22 bases left in between. CDR1 and CDR2 from the germline V gene are KGHDR and SFDVKD. This CDR3 is 15 amino acids long. These data belong to a study of blood T cell repertoires in COVID-19. Study-wide context: The samples span acute and convalescent COVID-19 from the United States, Italy and Spain. In each case, the material was cDNA or gDNA derived from T cells, B-cell-depleted T cells, or PBMCs.

The clonotype was recovered from a man between 35 and 55 years old who had recovered from COVID-19. The sequenced material came from PBMCs or T cells enriched from blood (not recorded which). The chain has TRBV24-1 and TRBJ1-2; weak D call: TRBD1 (5 bases). The CDR3 sequence is CATGGGAGPVYGYTF. Here the CDR3 DNA reads TGTGCCACGGGGGGTGGGGCAGGGCCGGTGTATGGCTACACCTTC.